These 19 T cell receptor beta chains were sequenced from one sample in a study of cytomegalovirus exposure and HLA in healthy donors. The study ran its PCR with 60 Vbeta and 13 Jbeta primers. Profiled with immunoSEQ multiplex PCR; TCRdb holds only in-frame clones, not every one. Listed are some 200,000 clones; 6.5% falls within the top ten. The material sequenced was PBMCs. All receptors come from a young man in good health and CMV-seronegative.

The V and J genes are TRBV28 and TRBJ1-2; 8 nucleotides align to TRBD1. Trimming cost V 1 base and J 0 bases; bases outside gene matches: 7. CDR1 MDHEN and CDR2 SYDVKM come from the germline V gene. The CDR3 is 17 amino acids. The CDR3 DNA reads as TGTGCCAGCAGTTTATTCACCGGACAGGGAGCTAACTATGGCTACACCTTC. Its protein is CASSLFTGQGANYGYTF.

V usage is TRBV11-2 and J usage is TRBJ2-3; a possible D gene is TRBD1 (5 bases). CDR3 length: 15 residues. Germline V CDR1 and CDR2: SGHAT, FQNNGV. The V end lost 1 base, the J end lost 8 bases, and 16 bases lay between the germline ends. For the CDR3, the DNA is TGTGCCAGCAGCTTAGTCGCAGGACCTCAGGGTACGCAGTATTTT. Protein sequence: CASSLVAGPQGTQYF.

This chain joins TRBV30 and TRBJ2-5; D may be TRBD1 (6 bases). This CDR3 is 13 amino acids long. In germline, CDR1 is GTSNPN, CDR2 SVGIG (reference sequence). V was trimmed by 5 bases and J by 5 bases, leaving 15 bases between them. Here the CDR3 DNA reads TGTGCCTGGGCTGAGACAGGATGGGAGACCCAGTACTTC. It specifies CAWAETGWETQYF.

Comment on this clone: The junction and the germline gene differ at one end; a read error may be behind it. The V gene is TRBV27, the J gene TRBJ2-3, with TRBD2 matching 8 bases. This CDR3 spans 15 amino acids. The germline V gene has CDR1 MNHEY and CDR2 SMNVEV (reference sequence). Here the CDR3 DNA reads TGTGCCAGCTCCCTGAGCGGGAGCGAAGGGCGGTCAACCGTATTT. It specifies CASSLSGSEGRSTVF.

The chain employs TRBV5-4 and TRBJ2-5, with a tentative D call TRBD1 (6 bases). CDR1 is SGHNT, CDR2 YYREEE, per germline (reference sequence). This CDR3 spans 14 amino acids. V shed 4 bases and J shed 5 bases, with 15 bases lying between them. The CDR3 is CASSRTTGTETQYF. Written as DNA, the CDR3 is TGTGCCAGCAGCCGAACCACAGGGACGGAGACCCAGTACTTC. The variable domain in full, with the rest retrieved from reference TRBV5-4 and TRBJ2-5, is ETGVTQSPTHLIKTRGQQVTLRCSSQSGHNTVSWYQQALGQGPQFIFQYYREEENGRGNFPPRFSGLQFPNYSSELNVNALELDDSALYLCASSRTTGTETQYFGPGTRLLVL.

This chain uses TRBV6-5 with TRBJ1-2; perhaps TRBD1 as D (5 bases). The CDR3 extends over 16 amino acids. Trimming pared 0 bases from V and 1 base from J, leaving 12 bases between. Looked up from germline, CDR1 is MNHEY and CDR2 is SVGAGI. CDR3 nucleotides: TGTGCCAGCAGTTACTCGGGGGGGGGTGGTAACTATGGCTACACCTTC. It yields the protein CASSYSGGGGNYGYTF.

CDR3 protein: CASSLDTVRLHEAFF. For the CDR3, the DNA is TGTGCCAGCAGTTTAGATACAGTTCGTTTACATGAAGCTTTCTTT. The rearrangement uses TRBV28 and TRBJ1-1; the D is unclear. Trimming left V 2 bases short and J 7 bases short, with 17 bases between. The germline V gene has CDR1 MDHEN and CDR2 SYDVKM. The CDR3 totals 15 residues.

The gene calls are TRBV6-5 and TRBJ1-5, with TRBD1 matching over 8 bases. The germline V gene has CDR1 MNHEY and CDR2 SVGAGI. This CDR3 region has 15 residues. The trim removed 5 bases at V and 6 bases at J, leaving 9 bases unmatched. The CDR3 DNA follows: TGTGCCAGCAGTAGGACAGGGATGGTTTCTCAGCCCCAGCATTTT. Translating it yields CASSRTGMVSQPQHF.

V and J are TRBV6-5 and TRBJ2-4; 9 bases agree with TRBD1. V was clipped by 3 bases and J by 7 bases; unmatched bases: 7. The germline CDR1 and CDR2 sequences are MNHEY and SVGAGI. The CDR3 length is 15 residues. This CDR3 reads CASSYAQGAGNIQYF. The CDR3 DNA is TGTGCCAGCAGTTATGCACAGGGGGCAGGGAACATTCAGTACTTC.

The genes are TRBV5-4 and TRBJ1-6; D perhaps matches TRBD1 (6 bases). The CDR3 covers 13 residues. Trimming removed 4 bases from V and 13 bases from J, with 15 bases in between. From germline, CDR1 is SGHNT and CDR2 YYREEE (reference sequence). In nucleotides, the CDR3 is TGTGCCAGCAGCGGGGATCACAGGGCTCCCCTCCACTTT. Translated: CASSGDHRAPLHF.

V usage is TRBV7-9 and J usage is TRBJ2-1; 8 bases map to TRBD2. Trimming took 5 bases from V and 5 from J; bases not matched to a gene: 8. This CDR3 region has 15 residues. The germline CDR1 and CDR2 sequences are SEHNR and FQNEAQ (reference sequence). CDR3 region: CASSQLAGYNNEQFF. The CDR3 coding sequence is TGTGCCAGCAGCCAGTTAGCGGGGTACAACAATGAGCAGTTCTTC.

The V call is TRBV7-9, the J call TRBJ2-1; TRBD2 is a possible D gene (10 bases). Germline V gene sequence: CDR1 SEHNR, CDR2 FQNEAQ (reference sequence). The CDR3 has 15 amino acids. Trimming pared 8 bases from V and 10 bases from J, leaving 24 bases between. The CDR3 nucleotides read TGTGCCAGCTCGAGGGTACTAGCGGGGACAGGGGAGCAGTTCTTC. It encodes CASSRVLAGTGEQFF.

The chain couples TRBV29-1 to TRBJ2-7; D is unclear. Trimming cost V 4 bases and J 0 bases, with 19 bases left between them. The CDR3 is made up of 16 amino acids. Germline V CDR1 and CDR2: SQVTM, ANQGSEA. CDR3 sequence (DNA): TGCAGCGTTGGCTTTTTGTTTGGAGCGAGCTCCTACGAGCAGTACTTC. It yields the protein CSVGFLFGASSYEQYF.

V gene TRBV10-1 combines with J gene TRBJ1-6, with D possibly TRBD1 on 6 matching bases. CDR3 length: 14 residues. Trimming took 4 bases from V and 7 from J, leaving 11 bases between them. CDR1 is WNHNN, CDR2 SYGVQD, per germline (reference sequence). CDR3 amino acids: CASSANTGNSPLHF. The CDR3 nucleotides are TGCGCCAGCAGTGCCAATACAGGGAATTCACCCCTCCACTTT.

Here the CDR3 reads CASSVGSGNEQYF. CDR3 DNA: TGTGCCAGCAGCGTAGGGTCAGGCAACGAGCAGTACTTC. This chain uses TRBV9 with TRBJ2-7; D is unclear. With 0 bases removed from V and 5 bases from J, the gap between germline ends came to 9 bases. Germline V gene data show CDR1 as SGDLS and CDR2 as YYNGEE. The CDR3 sequence is 13 residues long. The whole variable domain, remainder taken from reference TRBV9 and TRBJ2-7, is DSGVTQTPKHLITATGQRVTLRCSPRSGDLSVYWYQQSLDQGLQFLIQYYNGEERAKGNILERFSAQQFPDLHSELNLSSLELGDSALYFCASSVGSGNEQYFGPGTRLTVT.

V gene TRBV28 combines with J gene TRBJ2-5; TRBD2 matches at 14 bases. This CDR3 is 17 amino acids long. Germline loops: CDR1 MDHEN, CDR2 SYDVKM. Trimming cost V 6 bases and J 7 bases; bases outside gene matches: 13. The CDR3 reads CASRHRPGLAGGSTQYF. The CDR3 nucleotides read TGTGCCAGCAGACATAGACCTGGACTAGCGGGGGGTTCGACCCAGTACTTC.

CDR3 in DNA: TGTGCCAGCAGTGCCATAGGGGGCACTGAAGCTTTCTTT. Translated, it gives CASSAIGGTEAFF. This rearrangement joins TRBV25-1 to TRBJ1-1, with a weak D call TRBD1 (6 bases). Deletions cut 4 bases from V and 4 bases from J, with 10 bases between. Germline V gene lookup returns CDR1 MGHDK and CDR2 SYGVNS. The length of the CDR3 is 13 residues.

The chain recombines TRBV18 with TRBJ2-3; D remains ambiguous. V shed 0 bases and J shed 1 base, with 8 bases lying between them. Germline assignment: CDR1 KGHSH and CDR2 LQKENI. The CDR3 sequence is 15 residues long. The CDR3 spells CASSPPFEGTDTQYF. DNA for the CDR3: TGTGCCAGCTCACCACCGTTCGAGGGCACAGATACGCAGTATTTT.

V is TRBV2 and J is TRBJ1-4; D not resolved. The length of the CDR3 is 12 residues. Germline CDR1 SNHLY, CDR2 FYNNEI. V dropped 8 bases and J dropped 5 bases, with 9 bases sitting between them. The CDR3 reads CASCEPNEKLFF. Written as DNA, the CDR3 is TGTGCCAGCTGCGAACCGAATGAAAAACTGTTTTTT.